This note documents a single TCR beta chain sequence. Its antigen is not identified. 13 Jbeta primers and 60 Vbeta primers were used for the PCR. TCRdb's copy holds only in-frame clones and misses some; the assay was immunoSEQ multiplex PCR. The repertoire holds 160,000 or so clones, with 65% to 90% as singletons. The source of the sample is a study of cytomegalovirus exposure and HLA in healthy donors. Regarding the study as a whole: Per a later analysis, 15,000 to 20,000 TCR beta sequences showed association with HLA alleles at 0.05 false discovery rate.

The J segment lost 3 bases and the V segment lost 0 bases, leaving 6 bases of the junction unmatched. Germline V gene lookup returns CDR1 MNHEY and CDR2 SMNVEV (reference sequence). CDR3 length equals 17 residues. This TCR was sampled from a woman aged 45-60 years in good health and CMV-seropositive. The specimen sequenced was PBMCs. The chain combines TRBV27 with TRBJ2-7, with 12 nucleotides matching TRBD2. CDR3 in amino acids: CASSLSSSGGALYEQYF. The CDR3 DNA reads TGTGCCAGCAGTTTATCGTCTAGCGGGGGGGCTCTCTACGAGCAGTACTTC.